These 4 T cell receptor beta chains share one sample of origin, sequenced in a study of T cells in Graves' hyperthyroidism and ophthalmopathy. RNA transcripts yielded amplified TCR beta CDR3 regions. HTBI primers were employed in a first-round RT-PCR of the TCR CDR3. TCRdb independently ran MiXCR on the multiplex PCR reads; one entry per CDR3 protein. The sample yields about 300,000 distinct CDR3 sequences, approximately 17% seen once. The sample taken for sequencing was blood. Receptors originate from a man aged 30 to 39 with Graves' hyperthyroidism.

This clonotype appeared many times. The chain employs TRBV28 and TRBJ1-1; 11 bases map to TRBD1. The V gene end was trimmed by 4 bases and the J gene end by 3 bases; junction bases not matched to a gene: 4. Germline V CDR1 and CDR2: MDHEN, SYDVKM. The CDR3 extends over 15 amino acids. CDR3 in DNA: TGTGCCAGCAGTTCTCCGGGACAGGGGGACACTGAAGCTTTCTTT. Protein: CASSSPGQGDTEAFF.

This clonotype has a count of ten or more. The gene calls are TRBV3-1 and TRBJ1-1; the D gene is possibly TRBD1 (5 bases). There are 11 residues in the CDR3. V lost 3 bases and J 12 bases, leaving 11 bases between the germline ends. Germline-derived CDR1 and CDR2 are LGHDT and YNNKEL (reference sequence). The CDR3 sequence is CASSHGGKTFF. The CDR3 coding sequence is TGTGCCAGCAGCCACGGGGGGAAAACTTTCTTT. Looking up the rest from reference TRBV3-1 and TRBJ1-1 gives the full variable domain: DTAVSQTPKYLVTQMGNDKSIKCEQNLGHDTMYWYKQDSKKFLKIMFSYNNKELIINETVPNRFSPKSPDKAHLNLHINSLELGDSAVYFCASSHGGKTFFGQGTRLTVV.

This clonotype was seen many times. This chain uses TRBV12-3 or TRBV12-4 with TRBJ2-7; D gene unclear. The V end lost 6 bases, the J end lost 3 bases, and 12 bases lay between the germline ends. CDR3 length: 13 amino acids. The CDR3 loop is CASRTQKGYEQYF. DNA of the CDR3: TGTGCCAGCAGAACCCAGAAGGGCTACGAGCAGTACTTC.

This clonotype was seen a few times. The chain is built from TRBV30 and TRBJ2-7; D may be TRBD2 (6 bases). CDR3 length equals 15 residues. Germline-derived CDR1 and CDR2 are GTSNPN and SVGIG (reference sequence). V was pared by 5 bases and J by 3 bases, with 20 bases between. This CDR3 reads CAWGLQNGGVYEQYF. The CDR3 bases are TGTGCCTGGGGGTTACAGAACGGGGGAGTCTACGAGCAGTACTTC.